What follows are 11 T cell receptor beta chains derived from one specimen sequenced in a study of low-dose radiotherapy and immunotherapy resistance in tumors. Described time point: after trial treatment. Treatment meaning: LDRT plus nivolumab, ipilimumab, low-dose cyclophosphamide and aspirin (RACIN trial). Covering alpha and beta chains, TRAV- and TRBV-specific primers were used for the first-strand cDNA. The authors amplified TCRs for 20 to 25 PCR cycles with a constant-region primer and a V-primer adapter. TCRdb reprocessed the reads with MiXCR, giving one entry per CDR3 protein. The repertoire includes about 97,000 distinct CDR3 sequences, less than 25% of them detected once, and over 4% sits in the top ten. Sequenced material: PBMCs, taken after low-dose radiotherapy plus immunotherapy. These receptor sequences come from a male donor with prostate cancer.

This clonotype has ten or more counts. One junction end disagrees with the germline gene, perhaps due to a read error. V gene TRBV14 combines with J gene TRBJ2-5; no definite D call. Germline V CDR1 and CDR2: SGHDN, FVKESK. There are 13 residues in the CDR3. Here the CDR3 reads CSSSQDHGVSQYF. CDR3 DNA sequence: TGTTCCAGCAGCCAAGATCATGGCGTGTCCCAGTACTTC.

The chain is built from TRBV7-6 and TRBJ2-6; the D is unclear. The CDR3 spans 16 residues. V was pared by 3 bases and J by 0 bases, with 9 bases between. Germline V gene sequence: CDR1 SGHVS, CDR2 FNYEAQ. CDR3 bases: TGTGCCAGCAGCTTGGGCAGCTCCTCTGGGGCCAACGTCCTGACTTTC. Translating gives CASSLGSSSGANVLTF.

This clonotype was recorded at least ten times. This chain uses TRBV5-8 with TRBJ2-3; no clear D gene. The germline V gene has CDR1 SGHTS and CDR2 YDEGEE. Between the trimmed V and J ends, which lost 1 base and 2 bases, there was a span of 8 bases. The CDR3 runs to 14 residues. This chain's CDR3 is CASSLFPDTDTQYF. The CDR3 nucleotides read TGTGCCAGCAGCTTGTTCCCGGACACAGATACGCAGTATTTT.

This clonotype was counted at least ten times. The chain recombines TRBV2 with TRBJ2-1; 9 positions match TRBD2. The CDR3 contains 15 residues. Germline lookup yields CDR1 SNHLY and CDR2 FYNNEI. V lost 8 bases to trimming and J lost 3 bases; unmatched junction nucleotides: 8. CDR3 residues: CASRSGRGGYNEQFF. CDR3 DNA: TGTGCCAGCCGTTCAGGGCGGGGGGGCTACAATGAGCAGTTCTTC.

There are many counts of this clonotype. The chain's CDR3 is CASSLNSGGATGELFF. The CDR3 nucleotides are TGTGCCAGCAGCTTAAATTCTGGGGGCGCAACCGGGGAGCTGTTTTTT. The chain joins TRBV7-3 to TRBJ2-2; a possible D gene is TRBD1 (6 bases). Germline V lookup: CDR1 SGHTA, CDR2 FQGTGA. The V gene lost 1 base and the J gene lost 5 bases, with 14 bases spanning the gap. The CDR3 length is 16 residues.

The sample holds many counts of this clonotype. The rearrangement uses TRBV6-2 or TRBV6-3 and TRBJ2-7; D may be TRBD1 (6 bases). Germline V CDR1 and CDR2: MNHEY, SVGEGT. The CDR3 extends over 15 amino acids. Trimming removed 5 bases at V and 4 bases at J, with 18 bases between. In DNA, the CDR3 is TGTGCCAGCAGTGCCCCAGGGGTCCCCCCTTACGAGCAGTACTTC. This sequence encodes CASSAPGVPPYEQYF.

The chain couples TRBV2 to TRBJ2-7; D is undetermined. Trimming stripped 6 bases from V and 7 bases from J, with 22 bases between. The germline V gene has CDR1 SNHLY and CDR2 FYNNEI. The length of the CDR3 is 15 residues. The CDR3 here is CASSGLKGPTREQYF. CDR3 nucleotide sequence: TGTGCCAGCAGCGGATTAAAGGGCCCTACGCGGGAGCAGTACTTC.

As to this clonotype: It is likely a read error: a sequence one base away is far more abundant. V gene TRBV5-1 combines with J gene TRBJ2-1, with 7 bases fitting TRBD2. The trim removed 0 bases at V and 10 bases at J, leaving 7 bases unmatched. CDR3 length: 14 residues. The germline gives CDR1 SGHRS, CDR2 YFSETQ. The CDR3 DNA reads TGCGCCAGCAGCTTGGCTGCGGGAGTAGGCGAGCAGTTCTTC. This translates into CASSLAAGVGEQFF.

The chain recombines TRBV12-3 or TRBV12-4 with TRBJ2-2; D is ambiguous. V was shortened by 5 bases and J by 0 bases, with 13 bases between the two germline ends. This CDR3 spans 16 amino acids. CDR3 amino acids: CASSVRGPPNTGELFF. The CDR3 DNA is TGTGCCAGCAGTGTGCGCGGACCTCCGAACACCGGGGAGCTGTTTTTT.

Comment on this clonotype: A read error likely explains this, since a far larger clone differs by one base. This chain joins TRBV11-3 and TRBJ1-2, with TRBD1 as a possible D gene (6 bases). Trimming removed 5 bases at V and 7 bases at J, with 20 bases between. The length of the CDR3 is 15 residues. Germline V gene lookup returns CDR1 SGHNT and CDR2 YENEEA. The CDR3 coding sequence is TGTGCCAGCAGCACCCGGACAGCCCCAGATTTTGGCTACACCTTC. Its protein is CASSTRTAPDFGYTF.

In this sample, this clonotype turned up many times. The chain carries TRBV20-1 and TRBJ1-2; 9 nucleotides match TRBD1. The CDR3 has 14 residues. Trimming took 5 bases from V and 0 from J; bases not matched to a gene: 4. From germline, CDR1 is DFQATT and CDR2 SNEGSKA (reference sequence). CDR3 DNA: TGCAGTGCTTGGACAGGGGAAGCTAACTATGGCTACACCTTC. Residues: CSAWTGEANYGYTF.